In this sample, the clone carrying this T cell receptor beta chain turned up a few times. No antigen is known for it. The data were taken from a study of molecular identifiers for immune sequencing clone quantification. The ends lost 5 bases at V and 1 base at J; junction bases unmatched: 6. This CDR3 region has 16 residues. Germline CDR1 and CDR2: MNHEY and SMNVEV (reference sequence). The use of previously described methods and listed TCR primers produced the bulk TCR libraries. A single record per CDR3 protein comes from TCRdb applying MiXCR to the PCR reads. The sample contains around 320,000 distinct CDR3 sequences, 24% of which appear only once. General study points: It was shown that clones above 20 RNA copies held over 99% of effector molecules, but under 1% in naive cells. Barcode-sharing identical TCR molecules could underestimate highly expanded clone sizes.

RNA fractions of 10%, 30% or 50% and roughly 19,000 to 1,100,000 sorted cells were the source of naive CD8 libraries. V and J are TRBV27 and TRBJ2-3; 10 bases agree with TRBD1. Input material: naive CD8+ T cells from blood, with Jurkat cell RNA spiked in. Subset reported: FACS-sorted CD8+CD4-CCR7+CD45RA+ naive T cells. The source of this sequence is a human donor in good health. Some libraries in this study had Jurkat cell RNA spiked in. The CDR3 spells CASSPWTGGGTDTQYF. In DNA, the CDR3 is TGTGCCAGCAGTCCGTGGACAGGGGGAGGCACAGATACGCAGTATTTT.